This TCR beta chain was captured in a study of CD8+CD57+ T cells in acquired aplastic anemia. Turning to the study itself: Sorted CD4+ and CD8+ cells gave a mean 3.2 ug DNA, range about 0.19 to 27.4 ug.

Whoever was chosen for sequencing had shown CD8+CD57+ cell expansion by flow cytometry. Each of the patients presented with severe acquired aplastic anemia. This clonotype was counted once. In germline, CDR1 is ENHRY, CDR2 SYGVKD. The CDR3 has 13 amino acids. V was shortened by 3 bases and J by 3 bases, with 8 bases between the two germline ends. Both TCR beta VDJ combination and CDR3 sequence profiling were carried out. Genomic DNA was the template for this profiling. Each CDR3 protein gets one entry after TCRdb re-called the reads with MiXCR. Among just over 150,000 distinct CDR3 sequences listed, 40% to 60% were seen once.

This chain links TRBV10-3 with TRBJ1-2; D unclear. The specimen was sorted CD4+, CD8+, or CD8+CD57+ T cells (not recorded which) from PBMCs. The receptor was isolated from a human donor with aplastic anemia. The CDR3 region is CAISDIGDYGYTF. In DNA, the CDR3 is TGTGCCATCAGTGATATCGGGGACTATGGCTACACCTTC.